The 2 T cell receptor beta chains in this list originate from one sample, sequenced in a study of T cell responses to AZD1222 COVID-19 vaccine. Produced via immunoSEQ multiplex PCR; TCRdb's table is partial and in-frame only. This sample yields 150,000 to 180,000 clones, of which less than 90% are seen a single time; around 3% belongs to the top ten. Sample: peripheral blood, taken on day 0 of AZD1222 vaccination. Receptors were obtained from an adult in good health.

V usage is TRBV9 and J usage is TRBJ2-1; perhaps TRBD2 as D (6 bases). Trimming removed 2 bases at V and 6 bases at J, with 15 bases between. The CDR3 contains 15 residues. CDR1 SGDLS and CDR2 YYNGEE come from the germline V gene. CDR3 amino acids: CASSVGTLGTNEQFF. As DNA, the CDR3 is TGTGCCAGCAGCGTCGGGACTCTCGGAACCAATGAGCAGTTCTTC.

The chain employs TRBV2 and TRBJ1-6; 8 bases line up with TRBD1. CDR3 size: 14 residues. The V gene's germline CDR1 is SNHLY and CDR2 FYNNEI. V was pared by 3 bases and J by 7 bases, with 2 bases of the junction left unmatched. Here the CDR3 reads CASSDRGLNSPLHF. CDR3 in DNA: TGTGCCAGCAGTGACAGGGGGCTCAATTCACCCCTCCACTTT. Complete variable domain (other parts from reference TRBV2 and TRBJ1-6): EPEVTQTPSHQVTQMGQEVILRCVPISNHLYFYWYRQILGQKVEFLVSFYNNEISEKSEIFDDQFSVERPDGSNFTLKIRSTKLEDSAMYFCASSDRGLNSPLHFGNGTRLTVT.